The present T cell receptor (beta chain) was sequenced within a study of vaccination and CD4 T cells after COVID-19. This CDR3 region has 14 residues. In germline, CDR1 is SGHVS, CDR2 FQNEAQ. Trimming cost V 4 bases and J 4 bases, with 14 bases left between them. Treatment in this sample: 10-day PBMC culture with coronavirus spike peptide pools or control peptides (ViraFEST assay). The Oncomine TCR Beta short-read assay sequenced DNA from cultured CD4+ T cells. TCRdb passed the PCR reads through MiXCR, listing each CDR3 protein once. The table has under 7,500 distinct CDR3 sequences, more than 60% seen once; the top ten hold 16%. Details on this clonotype: Its antigen is not known.

V gene TRBV7-8 combines with J gene TRBJ2-7, with D perhaps assigned TRBD1 or TRBD2 (5 bases each). Sequencing used CD4+ T cells from blood, cultured in vitro. This TCR was sampled from a human donor who had recovered from COVID-19. The CDR3 protein is CASSSNRREYEQYF. CDR3 DNA: TGTGCCAGCAGCTCGAATCGCAGGGAGTACGAGCAGTACTTC.